This T cell receptor (beta chain) was found in a study of blood T cell repertoires in COVID-19. This CDR3 region has 15 residues. CDR1 is MDHEN, CDR2 SYDVKM, per germline. V was cut by 6 bases and J by 5 bases, with 16 bases left in between. The authors' processing: Amplification with reference gene primers provided the estimates of nucleated cell counts. The assay was immunoSEQ multiplex PCR, and TCRdb's table has in-frame clones only and misses some. The V and J calls and the clone size are those of that table, but D and trimming were determined from the DNA. Of approximately 300,000 clones in the sample, around 90% were seen once.

The sequenced sample was PBMCs or T cells enriched from blood (not recorded which). The sequence was obtained from a woman under 30 with acute COVID-19. This chain links TRBV28 with TRBJ1-4, with D perhaps TRBD1 (5 bases). DNA of the CDR3: TGTGCCAGCAGCCGTGACAGAGGTTACAATGAAAAACTGTTTTTT. This codes for CASSRDRGYNEKLFF.